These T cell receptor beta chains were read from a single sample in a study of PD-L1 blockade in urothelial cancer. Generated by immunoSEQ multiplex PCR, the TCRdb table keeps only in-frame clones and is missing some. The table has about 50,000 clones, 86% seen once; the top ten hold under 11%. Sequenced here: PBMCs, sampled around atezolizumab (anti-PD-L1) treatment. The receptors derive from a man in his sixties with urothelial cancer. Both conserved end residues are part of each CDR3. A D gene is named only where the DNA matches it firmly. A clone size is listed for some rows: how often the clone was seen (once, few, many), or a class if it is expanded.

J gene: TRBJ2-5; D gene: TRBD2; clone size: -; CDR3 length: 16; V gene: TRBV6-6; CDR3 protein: CASRTTSGGHQETQYF; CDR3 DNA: TGTGCCAGCAGGACTACTAGCGGGGGACACCAAGAGACCCAGTACTTC
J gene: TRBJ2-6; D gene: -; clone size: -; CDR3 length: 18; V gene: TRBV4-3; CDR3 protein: CASSQDPEVASGANVLTF; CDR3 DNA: TGCGCCAGCAGCCAAGATCCGGAGGTGGCCTCTGGGGCCAACGTCCTGACTTTC
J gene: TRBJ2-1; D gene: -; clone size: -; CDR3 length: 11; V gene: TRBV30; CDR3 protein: CAWSVNWEQFF; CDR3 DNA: TGTGCCTGGAGTGTAAACTGGGAGCAGTTCTTC
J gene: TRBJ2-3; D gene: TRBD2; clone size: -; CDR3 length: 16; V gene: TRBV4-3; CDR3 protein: CASSQDNSGGADTQYF; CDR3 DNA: TGCGCCAGCAGCCAAGATAATAGCGGGGGCGCAGATACGCAGTATTTT
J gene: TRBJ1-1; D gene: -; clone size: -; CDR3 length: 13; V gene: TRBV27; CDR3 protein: CASSQQGRTEAFF; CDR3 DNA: TGTGCCAGCAGTCAGCAGGGTAGGACTGAAGCTTTCTTT
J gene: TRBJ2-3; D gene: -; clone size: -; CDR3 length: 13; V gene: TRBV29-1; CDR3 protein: CSVGLVEGGTQYF; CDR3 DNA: TGCAGCGTTGGACTAGTGGAAGGAGGTACGCAGTATTTT
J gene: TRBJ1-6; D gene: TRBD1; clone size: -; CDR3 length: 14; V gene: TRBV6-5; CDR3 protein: CASRGTEYNSPLHF; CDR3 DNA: TGTGCCAGCAGGGGGACAGAATATAATTCACCCCTCCACTTT
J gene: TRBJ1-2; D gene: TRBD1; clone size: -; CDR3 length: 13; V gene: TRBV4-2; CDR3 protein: CASSLETGEGYTF; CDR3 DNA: TGTGCCAGCAGCCTAGAGACAGGGGAAGGCTACACCTTC
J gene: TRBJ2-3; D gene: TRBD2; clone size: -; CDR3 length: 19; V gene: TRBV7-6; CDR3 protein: CASSQRLRGGIYLSDTQYF; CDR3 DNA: TGTGCCAGCAGCCAGCGGTTGCGGGGGGGAATTTATCTCTCAGATACGCAGTATTTT
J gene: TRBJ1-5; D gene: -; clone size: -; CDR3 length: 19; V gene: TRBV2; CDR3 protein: CASSEAPGVSVVGNQPQHF; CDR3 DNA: TGTGCCAGCAGTGAAGCCCCGGGGGTCTCGGTAGTGGGGAATCAGCCCCAGCATTTT
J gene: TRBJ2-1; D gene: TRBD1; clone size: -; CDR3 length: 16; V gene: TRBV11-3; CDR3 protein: CASSAQGQGSYNEQFF; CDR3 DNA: TGTGCCAGCAGCGCCCAGGGACAGGGCTCCTACAATGAGCAGTTCTTC
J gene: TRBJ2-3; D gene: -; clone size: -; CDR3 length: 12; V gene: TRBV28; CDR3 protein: CASSQVADTQYF; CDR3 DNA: TGTGCCAGCTCACAGGTAGCAGATACGCAGTATTTT
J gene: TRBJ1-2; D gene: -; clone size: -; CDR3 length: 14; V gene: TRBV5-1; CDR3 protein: CASSPDSLNYGYTF; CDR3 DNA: TGCGCCAGCAGCCCGGACAGCCTTAACTATGGCTACACCTTC
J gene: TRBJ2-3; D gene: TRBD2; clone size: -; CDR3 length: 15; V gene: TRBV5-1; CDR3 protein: CASRSSGGRADTQYF; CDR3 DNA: TGCGCCAGCAGGTCTAGCGGGGGGCGGGCAGATACGCAGTATTTT
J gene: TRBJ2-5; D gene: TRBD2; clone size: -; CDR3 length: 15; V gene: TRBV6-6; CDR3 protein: CASSNSGGIQETQYF; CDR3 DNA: TGTGCCAGCAGTAATAGCGGGGGAATCCAAGAGACCCAGTACTTC
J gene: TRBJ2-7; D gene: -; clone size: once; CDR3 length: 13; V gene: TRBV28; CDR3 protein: CASSFTGSVEQYF; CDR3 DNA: TGTGCCAGCAGTTTTACGGGGTCGGTCGAGCAGTACTTC
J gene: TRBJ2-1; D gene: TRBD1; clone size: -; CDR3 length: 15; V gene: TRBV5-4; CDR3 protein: CASSLETGGYNEQFF; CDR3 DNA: TGTGCCAGCAGCTTGGAGACAGGGGGGTACAATGAGCAGTTCTTC
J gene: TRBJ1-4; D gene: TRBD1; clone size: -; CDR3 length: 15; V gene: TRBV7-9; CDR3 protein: CASSRRQGAGEKLFF; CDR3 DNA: TGTGCCAGCAGCCGCAGACAGGGGGCTGGTGAAAAACTGTTTTTT
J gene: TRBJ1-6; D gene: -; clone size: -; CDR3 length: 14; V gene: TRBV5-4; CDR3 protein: CASSLERSRSPLHF; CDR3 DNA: TGTGCCAGCAGCTTGGAACGTAGTCGATCACCCCTCCACTTT
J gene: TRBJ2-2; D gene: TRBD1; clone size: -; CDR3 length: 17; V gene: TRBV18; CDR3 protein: CASSPGTGGSNTGELFF; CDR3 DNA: TGTGCCAGCTCACCCGGGACAGGGGGATCGAACACCGGGGAGCTGTTTTTT
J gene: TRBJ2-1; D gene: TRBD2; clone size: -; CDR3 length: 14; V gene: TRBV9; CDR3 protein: CASSVSGGYNEQFF; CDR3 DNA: TGTGCCAGCAGCGTCAGCGGGGGTTACAATGAGCAGTTCTTC
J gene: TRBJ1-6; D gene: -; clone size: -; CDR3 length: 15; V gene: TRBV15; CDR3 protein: CATRSTRSYNSPLHF; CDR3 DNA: TGTGCCACCAGGAGTACGAGGTCCTATAATTCACCCCTCCACTTT
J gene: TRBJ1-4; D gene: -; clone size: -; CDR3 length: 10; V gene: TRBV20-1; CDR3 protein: CSAISEKLFF; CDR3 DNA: TGCAGTGCTATCAGTGAAAAACTGTTTTTT
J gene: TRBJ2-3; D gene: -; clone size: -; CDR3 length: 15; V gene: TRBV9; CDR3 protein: CASSVDEGFTDTQYF; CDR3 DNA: TGTGCCAGCAGCGTAGACGAGGGATTCACAGATACGCAGTATTTT
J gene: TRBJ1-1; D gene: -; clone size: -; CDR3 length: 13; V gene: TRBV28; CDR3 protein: CASSFNRYTEAFF; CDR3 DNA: TGTGCCAGCAGTTTTAACAGATACACTGAAGCTTTCTTT
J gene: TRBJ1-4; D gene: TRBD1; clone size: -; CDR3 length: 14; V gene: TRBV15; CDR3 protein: CATSRPGQGEKLFF; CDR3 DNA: TGTGCCACCAGCAGACCGGGACAGGGTGAAAAACTGTTTTTT
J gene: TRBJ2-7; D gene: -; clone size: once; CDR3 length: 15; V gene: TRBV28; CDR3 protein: CASNKLLTASYEQYF; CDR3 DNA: TGTGCCAGCAACAAATTATTGACAGCCTCCTACGAGCAGTACTTC
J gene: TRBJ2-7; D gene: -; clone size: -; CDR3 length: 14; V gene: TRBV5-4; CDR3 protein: CASSFYGPGYEQYF; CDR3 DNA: TGTGCCAGCAGCTTCTACGGCCCGGGGTACGAGCAGTACTTC
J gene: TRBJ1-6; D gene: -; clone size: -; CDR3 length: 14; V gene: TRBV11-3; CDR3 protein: CASSFRTENSPLHF; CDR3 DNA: TGTGCCAGCAGCTTCCGGACAGAGAATTCACCCCTCCACTTT
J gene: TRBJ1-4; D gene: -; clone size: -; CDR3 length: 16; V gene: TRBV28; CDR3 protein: CASSLGGHNTNEKLFF; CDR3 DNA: TGTGCCAGCAGTTTGGGGGGGCATAACACTAATGAAAAACTGTTTTTT
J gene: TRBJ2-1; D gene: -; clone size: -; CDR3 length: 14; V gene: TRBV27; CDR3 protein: CASSLSSGDNEQFF; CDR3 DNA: TGTGCCAGCAGTTTATCCTCGGGGGACAATGAGCAGTTCTTC
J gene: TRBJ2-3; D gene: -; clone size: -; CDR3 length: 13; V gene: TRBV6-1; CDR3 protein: CASTPRSADTQYF; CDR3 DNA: TGTGCCAGCACCCCCCGTTCGGCAGATACGCAGTATTTT
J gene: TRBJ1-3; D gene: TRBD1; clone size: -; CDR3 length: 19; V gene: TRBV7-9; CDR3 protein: CASRQKTLPTGESGNTIYF; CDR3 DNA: TGTGCCAGCAGGCAAAAGACCCTTCCGACAGGGGAGTCTGGAAACACCATATATTTT
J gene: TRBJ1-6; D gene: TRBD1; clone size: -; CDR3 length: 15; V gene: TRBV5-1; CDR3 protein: CASSTQGAYNSPLHF; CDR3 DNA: TGCGCCAGCAGCACACAGGGGGCCTATAATTCACCCCTCCACTTT
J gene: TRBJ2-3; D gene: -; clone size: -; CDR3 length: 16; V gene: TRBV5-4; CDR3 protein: CASSPPRAGPTDTQYF; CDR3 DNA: TGTGCCAGCAGCCCCCCCCGGGCGGGTCCGACAGATACGCAGTATTTT
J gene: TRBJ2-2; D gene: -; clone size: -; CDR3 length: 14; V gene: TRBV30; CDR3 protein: CAWRRLVGTGELFF; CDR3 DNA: TGTGCCTGGAGGCGACTGGTCGGTACCGGGGAGCTGTTTTTT
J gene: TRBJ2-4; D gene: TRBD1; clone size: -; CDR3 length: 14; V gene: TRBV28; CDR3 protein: CASRPGQGGGREYF; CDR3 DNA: TGTGCCAGCAGACCGGGACAGGGTGGGGGACGGGAGTACTTC
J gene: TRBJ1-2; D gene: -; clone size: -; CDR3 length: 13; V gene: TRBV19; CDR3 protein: CASSLSGARGYTF; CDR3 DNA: TGTGCCAGTAGTCTTTCAGGGGCGAGGGGCTACACCTTC
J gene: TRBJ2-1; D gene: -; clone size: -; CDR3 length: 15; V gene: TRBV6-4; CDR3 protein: CASSGGPGSYNEQFF; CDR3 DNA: TGTGCCAGCAGCGGGGGGCCAGGGTCCTACAATGAGCAGTTCTTC
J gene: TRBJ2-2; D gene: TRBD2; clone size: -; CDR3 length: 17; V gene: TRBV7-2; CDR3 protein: CASSLDGTSGTTGELFF; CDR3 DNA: TGTGCCAGCAGCTTAGATGGGACTAGCGGAACCACCGGGGAGCTGTTTTTT
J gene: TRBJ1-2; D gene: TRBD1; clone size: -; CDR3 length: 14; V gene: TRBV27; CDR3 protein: CASSPTRQGGGYTF; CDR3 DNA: TGTGCCAGCAGTCCGACCAGACAGGGTGGTGGCTACACCTTC
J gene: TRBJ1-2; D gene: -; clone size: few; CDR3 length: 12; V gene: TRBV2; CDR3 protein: CASSPRVYGYTF; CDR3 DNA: TGTGCCAGCAGCCCCCGGGTCTATGGCTACACCTTC
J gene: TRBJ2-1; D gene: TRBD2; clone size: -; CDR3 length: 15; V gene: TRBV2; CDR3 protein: CASSESAGGGDEQFF; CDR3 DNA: TGTGCCAGCAGTGAATCAGCGGGGGGAGGGGATGAGCAGTTCTTC